This section outlines one T cell receptor (beta chain) sequence together with its context. The method was immunoSEQ multiplex PCR; TCRdb's version includes in-frame clones alone and lacks a portion of them. The sample holds about 200,000 clones, about 88% seen once. The data derive from a study of blood T cell repertoires in COVID-19. Looking at the study overall: Whether acute or convalescent, the COVID-19 samples came from the United States, Italy and Spain. The analysed material was cDNA or gDNA that came from T cells, B-cell-depleted T cells, or PBMCs.

Material: peripheral blood. This clonotype was sampled from a man aged 18 to 30 with active or convalescent COVID-19.

The CDR3 loop is CASSTDRSSYNSPLHF. The CDR3 nucleotides read TGTGCCAGCAGCACGGACAGAAGCTCCTATAATTCACCCCTCCACTTT. The genes are TRBV7-9 and TRBJ1-6; tentatively, D is TRBD1 (6 bases). The CDR3 sequence is 16 residues long. V dropped 5 bases and J dropped 0 bases, with 11 bases sitting between them. Germline V lookup: CDR1 SEHNR, CDR2 FQNEAQ (reference sequence).